This section outlines one TCR beta chain sequence together with its context. The V gene's germline CDR1 is MNHEY and CDR2 SVGEGT. V lost 0 bases and J lost 10, with 9 bases in between. The CDR3 is 12 residues long. Assay: immunoSEQ multiplex PCR; the TCRdb copy retains only in-frame clones and omits some. This table holds some 300,000 clones, roughly 91% found once. This entry is derived from a study of blood T cell repertoires in COVID-19. The TCR was taken from a woman aged 25 to 39 who had recovered from COVID-19. The chain has TRBV6-2 or TRBV6-3 and TRBJ1-1; D gene ambiguous. Sequencing was done on a sample of PBMCs or T cells enriched from blood (not recorded which). This CDR3 reads CASSYSREGAFF. The CDR3, as DNA: TGTGCCAGCAGTTACTCGAGGGAGGGAGCTTTCTTT.